The 21 T cell receptor beta chains below all came from one sample that was sequenced in a study of technical replicates of blood from a few donors. Assay used: immunoSEQ multiplex PCR; TCRdb lists only in-frame clones, some missing. The table includes approximately 99,000 clones, 95% detected once. The specimen sequenced was T cells isolated from PBMCs. Source of these receptors: a human donor in good health.

The chain combines TRBV6-5 with TRBJ1-6; no definite D call. Germline assignment: CDR1 MNHEY and CDR2 SVGAGI. This CDR3 has 14 residues. V lost 2 bases and J lost 7, with 9 bases in between. The CDR3 loop is CASSYDQVNSPLHF. Here the CDR3 DNA reads TGTGCCAGCAGTTACGACCAGGTCAATTCACCCCTCCACTTT.

The table lists this clone with a count of one. The gene calls are TRBV6-5 and TRBJ1-6; 9 bases are a match to TRBD1. CDR1 is MNHEY, CDR2 SVGAGI, per germline. V was pared by 7 bases and J by 6 bases, with 7 bases of the junction left unmatched. The CDR3 extends over 15 amino acids. The DNA of the CDR3 is TGTGCCAGCACCCCACAGGGGGCATCTAATTCACCCCTCCACTTT. Protein: CASTPQGASNSPLHF.

This sequence joins TRBV28 and TRBJ1-2; 8 nucleotides match TRBD1. CDR1 MDHEN and CDR2 SYDVKM come from the germline V gene. The ends lost 3 bases at V and 6 bases at J; junction bases unmatched: 9. There are 15 residues in the CDR3. The CDR3: CASSFSTGGSDGYTF. CDR3 coding DNA: TGTGCCAGCAGTTTTTCCACAGGGGGTTCGGATGGCTACACCTTC.

This rearrangement joins TRBV4-2 to TRBJ2-7; 8 bases match TRBD2. J was trimmed by 0 bases and V by 4 bases; bases with no gene match: 14. This CDR3 comprises 18 residues. In germline, CDR1 is LGHNA, CDR2 YNFKEQ. The DNA for the CDR3 is TGTGCCAGCAGCCTAGACTTTAGCGGGGCGGATTTCTCCTACGAGCAGTACTTC. Translation: CASSLDFSGADFSYEQYF.

The CDR3 nucleotides are TGTGCCAGCAGTGGAGGGGGACACCTTAATGAAAAACTGTTTTTT. Its protein is CASSGGGHLNEKLFF. The genes are TRBV6-1 and TRBJ1-4; tentatively, D is TRBD1 (6 bases). This CDR3 spans 15 amino acids. V was cut by 4 bases and J by 4 bases, with 13 bases left in between. The germline CDR1 and CDR2 sequences are MNHNS and SASEGT.

V is TRBV5-4 and J is TRBJ2-7; 8 bases match TRBD1. CDR1 is SGHNT, CDR2 YYREEE, per germline (reference sequence). This CDR3 spans 15 amino acids. V was pared by 7 bases and J by 6 bases, with 15 bases of the junction left unmatched. The DNA for the CDR3 is TGTGCCAGCCGGACGTCGGCAGGGGGCAGCGGCGAGCAGTACTTC. This sequence encodes CASRTSAGGSGEQYF.

This clone was seen just once. The CDR3 spells CASSFSREGGRDEQFF. CDR3 sequence (DNA): TGTGCCAGCAGTTTTAGTCGGGAAGGCGGGAGGGATGAGCAGTTCTTC. The chain recombines TRBV28 with TRBJ2-1; 9 bases fit TRBD2. Trimming removed 3 bases from V and 8 bases from J; junction bases left unmatched: 11. This CDR3 has 16 residues. Germline V CDR1 and CDR2: MDHEN, SYDVKM.

CDR3: CASSYLGPNTEAFF. In DNA, the CDR3 is TGTGCCAGCAGCTACCTGGGCCCGAACACTGAAGCTTTCTTT. This chain connects TRBV7-2 to TRBJ1-1; D is ambiguous. Trimming stripped 4 bases from V and 1 base from J, with 10 bases between. CDR1 SGHTA and CDR2 FQGNSA come from the germline V gene. The CDR3 consists of 14 residues.

The chain recombines TRBV4-1 with TRBJ2-2; 7 nucleotides agree with TRBD1. J was trimmed by 3 bases and V by 5 bases; bases with no gene match: 3. Per germline, CDR1 MGHRA and CDR2 YSYEKL. The CDR3 contains 14 residues. CDR3 in DNA: TGCGCCAGCAGCTGGGACAGCGACACCGGGGAGCTGTTTTTT. Translation gives CASSWDSDTGELFF.

The chain combines TRBV6-6 with TRBJ2-7; D remains unclear. The CDR3 runs to 16 residues. Germline CDR1 reads MNHNY; CDR2 reads SVGAGI (reference sequence). The V end lost 0 bases, the J end lost 3 bases, and 15 bases lay between the germline ends. CDR3 region: CASSYSSAPLGYEQYF. CDR3 bases: TGTGCCAGCAGTTACTCATCGGCCCCCCTAGGCTACGAGCAGTACTTC.

As DNA, the CDR3 is TGTGCCAGCAGTACCCAGGGGGCCACGTACCAAGAGACCCAGTACTTC. Amino acid sequence: CASSTQGATYQETQYF. The rearrangement links TRBV28 to TRBJ2-5; 8 nucleotides agree with TRBD1. Germline CDR1 is MDHEN and CDR2 is SYDVKM. This CDR3 region has 16 residues. J was trimmed by 0 bases and V by 5 bases; bases with no gene match: 8.

As DNA, the CDR3 is TGTGCCAGCAGCCAAGACCACGGCCAGTACCTACTAGAATATGGCTACACCTTC. As protein: CASSQDHGQYLLEYGYTF. The chain recombines TRBV14 with TRBJ1-2; D ambiguous. Germline V gene sequence: CDR1 SGHDN, CDR2 FVKESK. The V end lost 0 bases, the J end lost 5 bases, and 22 bases lay between the germline ends. The CDR3 runs to 18 residues.

V usage is TRBV28 and J usage is TRBJ2-1; 9 bases map to TRBD1. Germline lookup yields CDR1 MDHEN and CDR2 SYDVKM. The CDR3 length is 16 residues. V lost 6 bases and J lost 1; bases outside the gene matches: 7. CDR3 in amino acids: CASRDRGLKSYNEQFF. Here the CDR3 DNA reads TGTGCCAGCAGGGACAGGGGACTGAAGTCCTACAATGAGCAGTTCTTC.

The chain has TRBV28 and TRBJ1-2; no clear D. Germline V gene sequence: CDR1 MDHEN, CDR2 SYDVKM. Trimming removed 1 base at V and 4 bases at J, with 16 bases between. The CDR3 extends over 16 amino acids. As DNA, the CDR3 is TGTGCCAGCAGTTTATCCCCGCTCGAGGGCTCCTATGGCTACACCTTC. It is translated as CASSLSPLEGSYGYTF.

The chain couples TRBV18 to TRBJ2-3; D is undetermined. The CDR3 covers 14 residues. V was trimmed by 1 base and J by 5 bases, leaving 10 bases between them. Germline-derived CDR1 and CDR2 are KGHSH and LQKENI. Written as DNA, the CDR3 is TGTGCCAGCTCACCACTCGACTTTCGAGATACGCAGTATTTT. This encodes CASSPLDFRDTQYF.

The chain employs TRBV5-1 and TRBJ1-3, with a weak D call TRBD1 (5 bases). V lost 0 bases to trimming and J lost 1 base, with 11 bases between them. Germline V lookup: CDR1 SGHRS, CDR2 YFSETQ. The CDR3 is 16 amino acids. The CDR3 spells CASSLEGLGSGNTIYF. The CDR3 nucleotides are TGCGCCAGCAGCTTGGAGGGGCTAGGTTCTGGAAACACCATATATTTT.

The J gene is TRBJ2-7, the V gene TRBV19; no reliable D call. CDR1 is LNHDA and CDR2 is SQIVND in the germline V gene (reference sequence). The ends were cut back, 3 bases at V and 5 bases at J, with 23 bases in the middle. The length of the CDR3 is 17 residues. CDR3 protein: CASSIGTNWQVKDEQYF. CDR3 sequence (DNA): TGTGCCAGTAGTATCGGAACCAATTGGCAGGTGAAGGACGAGCAGTACTTC.

The chain combines TRBV7-9 with TRBJ2-4, with 11 bases that match TRBD1. The CDR3 contains 14 residues. Per the germline V gene, CDR1 is SEHNR and CDR2 is FQNEAQ (reference sequence). The J segment lost 6 bases and the V segment lost 5 bases, leaving 3 bases of the junction unmatched. The CDR3 loop reads CASSLGQGANIQYF. CDR3 nucleotide sequence: TGTGCCAGCAGCCTCGGACAGGGGGCAAACATTCAGTACTTC.

The V gene is TRBV6-6, the J gene TRBJ1-1; 9 bases line up with TRBD1. CDR3 size: 16 residues. V gave up 5 bases and J gave up 4 bases; unmatched junction bases: 11. In germline, CDR1 is MNHNY, CDR2 SVGAGI (reference sequence). CDR3 amino acids: CASSNPSGTGSTEAFF. The DNA for the CDR3 is TGTGCCAGCAGTAACCCGTCCGGGACAGGGTCCACTGAAGCTTTCTTT.

As DNA, the CDR3 is TGTGCCAGCAGTCGGTCAGGGGGCAGACTCTACGAGCAGTACTTC. Protein sequence: CASSRSGGRLYEQYF. The chain recombines TRBV9 with TRBJ2-7; 8 positions agree with TRBD1. With 5 bases clipped from V and 3 bases from J, the junction kept 10 bases outside the gene matches. CDR1 is SGDLS and CDR2 is YYNGEE in the germline V gene. This CDR3 is built from 15 residues.

This chain uses TRBV10-1 with TRBJ2-5, with a tentative D call TRBD1 (7 bases). The length of the CDR3 is 14 residues. Per germline, CDR1 WNHNN and CDR2 SYGVQD (reference sequence). Trimming cost V 8 bases and J 5 bases, with 18 bases left between them. CDR3 sequence reads: CASPKKGAGETQYF. The DNA of the CDR3 is TGCGCCAGCCCAAAAAAGGGGGCGGGGGAGACCCAGTACTTC.